This T cell receptor (beta chain) was found in a study of OX40 agonist ivuxolimab in advanced cancers. Study findings and constraints: The antigen specificity of the peripheral T cells (those that were expanded) was not determined. Clonal expansion among partial responders at 0.1-3.0 mg/kg ranked near the lowest.

Germline-derived CDR1 and CDR2 are SGHAT and FQNNGV. The CDR3 is 15 amino acids. V dropped 7 bases and J dropped 2; count of bases not matched to a gene: 7. TCRdb keeps only in-frame clones here, not all; method: immunoSEQ multiplex PCR. In the table there are approximately 59,000 clones, 88% of which are singletons. As for this clone: Antigen specificity is unknown.

This receptor was obtained from an adult with an advanced solid tumor such as melanoma, head and neck, liver or kidney cancer. Sequenced here: CD4+ or CD8+ T cells sorted from blood, sampled in a trial of the OX40 agonist ivuxolimab. The chain joins TRBV11-2 to TRBJ2-1, with 8 bases that match TRBD2. DNA of the CDR3: TGTGCCAGCACCGTCAGCGGGAGCGCCTACAATGAGCAGTTCTTC. This gives the protein CASTVSGSAYNEQFF.